In its sample, the clone carrying this TCR beta chain was seen many times. Its antigen remains unknown. This record belongs to a study of blood T cells in healthy people across ages. Points from the study as a whole: Across the age range, TCR beta diversity per million T cells fell in a roughly linear way.

It was with a sample-barcoded 5' primer and a J-beta primer mix that a second PCR of roughly 7 to 12 cycles was run. Paired-end reads containing CDR3 totaled no fewer than 2.5 million for each sample. Via MiXCR, TCRdb re-called the 5' RACE reads, giving one row per CDR3 protein. The sample lists 550,000 to 800,000 distinct CDR3 sequences, around 32% occurring once. This TCR derives from a woman older than 75 in good health. The sequencing sample was made of blood.

The CDR3 region is CASSYTGGNYEQYF. Written as DNA, the CDR3 is TGTGCCAGCAGTTACACCGGGGGAAACTACGAGCAGTACTTC. The rearrangement links TRBV6-5 to TRBJ2-7; TRBD2 is a possible D gene (6 bases). From germline, CDR1 is MNHEY and CDR2 SVGAGI. The CDR3 runs to 14 residues. Trimming cost V 2 bases and J 3 bases, with 11 bases left between them.